The entry that follows covers one TCR beta chain sequence. Its antigen is currently unknown. The data are from a study of response to subunit inactivated influenza vaccine. Overall study results and limits: That few new T cells are recruited by each seasonal influenza vaccination was the authors' suggestion.

V lost 0 bases, J lost 7 bases, and 3 bases stayed unmatched. The CDR3 has 15 residues. Germline CDR1 reads LGHNA; CDR2 reads YNFKEQ. TCRdb ran MiXCR on the RT-PCR reads and lists one entry per CDR3 protein. The profile shows about 530,000 distinct CDR3 sequences, 10% to 15% of them singletons. The V and J genes are TRBV4-2 and TRBJ1-6, with TRBD1 matching 7 bases. The receptor was derived from a man aged 45-65 years who received an inactivated influenza vaccine. The sequences come from PBMCs from blood, collected 40 to 50 days after vaccination. The DNA for the CDR3 is TGTGCCAGCAGCCAAGACGCAGGGGGGAATTCACCCCTCCACTTT. This sequence encodes CASSQDAGGNSPLHF.